This T cell receptor beta chain was identified in a study of T-cell reconstitution after alpha-beta-depleted transplantation in children. Whole-study results and caveats: There were reportedly several hundred expanded graft clones from which alpha-beta T cells came about two months after transplant. Newly made T cells mostly supplied T-cell counts and diversity one year after transplant.

Comments on this clonotype: What it binds is unknown.

Researchers prepared the TCRbeta library using unique molecular identifiers, the study reports. TCRdb passed the PCR reads through MiXCR, listing each CDR3 protein once. Of 200,000 to 250,000 distinct CDR3 sequences in the sample, 11% were seen once. Germline values: CDR1 LNHDA, CDR2 SQIVND (reference sequence). Between the trimmed V and J ends, which lost 0 bases and 3 bases, there was a span of 12 bases. The CDR3 consists of 15 residues. The sample here was PBMCs, taken before TCRalphabeta/CD19-depleted stem cell transplant. The gene calls are TRBV19 and TRBJ2-7, with D tentatively TRBD1 (5 bases). The sequence was collected from a child younger than two with acute myeloid leukemia, due to receive a stem cell transplant. The CDR3 spells CASSIEVRVGYEQYF. The CDR3 nucleotides read TGTGCCAGTAGTATAGAGGTCAGGGTGGGCTACGAGCAGTACTTC.